The 30 T cell receptor beta chains below all came from one sample that was sequenced in a study of CXCR3-negative and CXCR3-positive naive CD8 T cells. No cognate antigen is known for these TCRs. The TRB libraries of cDNA were built by UMI-labeled 5' RACE. TCRdb re-called the 5' RACE reads, yielding one record per CDR3 amino acid sequence without DNA. This listing includes 100,000 or so distinct CDR3 sequences. Study observations and caveats: CXCR3-positive naive cells had more hydrophobic TRB CDR3s than CXCR3-negative naive cells.

Sequences were obtained from naive CXCR3+ CD8+ T cells from blood. Subset in this sample: CD45RO-CCR7+CD27+CD95- naive CD8+ T cells expressing CXCR3 (TNR3+). These receptors were taken from a human donor in good health. Some clones in this sample may be carry-over from other donors' samples.

The chain carries TRBV7-9 and TRBJ2-7; TCRdb designates TRBD1, a call that cannot be tested without DNA. This CDR3 is 13 amino acids long. Germline assignment: CDR1 SEHNR and CDR2 FQNEAQ (reference sequence). The CDR3 here is CASSTTGFYEQYF.

This chain links TRBV12-3 or TRBV12-4 with TRBJ2-3; TCRdb reports TRBD1, a call that lacks DNA to check it against. This CDR3 spans 13 amino acids. The CDR3 loop is CASSGQATDTQYF.

The chain uses TRBV5-6 and TRBJ2-3; TCRdb designates TRBD2, a call that cannot be tested without DNA. This CDR3 region has 19 residues. CDR1 and CDR2 from the germline V gene are SGHDT and YYEEEE. CDR3 sequence: CASSFPTSGRFRSTDTQYF.

The chain uses TRBV28 and TRBJ2-7; the D gene TCRdb calls, TRBD1, cannot be checked with no DNA. This CDR3 spans 13 amino acids. The germline V gene encodes CDR1 MDHEN and CDR2 SYDVKM. The CDR3 sequence: CASSPRGWFEQYF.

The chain combines TRBV11-2 with TRBJ2-1. The CDR3 runs to 14 residues. CDR1 is SGHAT and CDR2 is FQNNGV in the germline V gene. The CDR3 loop reads CASSFLTEINEQFF.

The chain employs TRBV14 and TRBJ1-4; TCRdb's D call, TRBD1, is unchecked because there is no DNA. Germline V gives CDR1 SGHDN, CDR2 FVKESK. The CDR3 has 16 amino acids. CDR3 in amino acids: CASSQDTSGLSEKLFF.

The J gene is TRBJ2-1, the V gene TRBV29-1; TCRdb calls TRBD1, which cannot be checked without DNA. The CDR3 contains 12 residues. CDR1 is SQVTM and CDR2 is ANQGSEA in the germline V gene. CDR3 region: CSVEERGYEQFF.

The V and J genes are TRBV4-1 and TRBJ2-1. This CDR3 is 11 amino acids long. In germline, CDR1 is MGHRA, CDR2 YSYEKL. This chain's CDR3 is CASSQVNEQFF.

The gene calls are TRBV7-9 and TRBJ2-3; TCRdb's assignment of TRBD2 cannot be checked, as there is no DNA. Per germline, CDR1 SEHNR and CDR2 FQNEAQ (reference sequence). The CDR3 loop spans 17 amino acids. CDR3 in amino acids: CASSSALAGEVTDTQYF. The variable domain in full, with the rest retrieved from reference TRBV7-9 and TRBJ2-3, is DTGVSQNPRHKITKRGQNVTFRCDPISEHNRLYWYRQTLGQGPEFLTYFQNEAQLEKSRLLSDRFSAERPKGSFSTLEIQRTEQGDSAMYLCASSSALAGEVTDTQYFGPGTRLTVL.

J is TRBJ2-3 and V is TRBV4-3; TCRdb indicates TRBD2, and absent DNA this call remains unverified. The V gene's germline CDR1 is LGHNA and CDR2 YSLEER. CDR3 length: 17 amino acids. The CDR3 here is CASSQDNSGATTDTQYF.

This chain uses TRBV11-2 with TRBJ2-7; TCRdb reports TRBD1, a call that lacks DNA to check it against. Germline V CDR1 and CDR2: SGHAT, FQNNGV. The CDR3 length is 15 residues. This CDR3 is CASSSLQGRALEQYF.

This chain joins TRBV23-1 and TRBJ2-2; TCRdb lists TRBD1, though no DNA is available to test this call. TRBV23-1 is an ORF for which the function is uncertain. The CDR3 covers 14 residues. CDR3 sequence: CASSPEKGAGELFF.

The CDR3 sequence: CASSPRGTEAFF. This chain links TRBV27 with TRBJ1-1; no DNA is available, so the TRBD1 call from TCRdb remains unchecked. Germline values: CDR1 MNHEY, CDR2 SMNVEV (reference sequence). The CDR3 sequence is 12 residues long.

The rearrangement links TRBV2 to TRBJ2-2; the D call of TRBD1 rests on TCRdb alone, since no DNA is present to check it. The CDR3 contains 16 residues. CDR1 SNHLY and CDR2 FYNNEI come from the germline V gene. CDR3 sequence: CASTGAGWVRTGELFF.

CDR3 region: CASSQAQRWTGELFF. The genes are TRBV3-1 and TRBJ2-2. This CDR3 contains 15 residues. Germline V gene sequence: CDR1 LGHDT, CDR2 YNNKEL (reference sequence). The full variable domain, in which reference TRBV3-1 and TRBJ2-2 provide the parts outside the CDR3, is DTAVSQTPKYLVTQMGNDKSIKCEQNLGHDTMYWYKQDSKKFLKIMFSYNNKELIINETVPNRFSPKSPDKAHLNLHINSLELGDSAVYFCASSQAQRWTGELFFGEGSRLTVL.

V is TRBV5-6 and J is TRBJ2-1; TCRdb returns TRBD1, unconfirmable since there is no DNA. Germline V lookup: CDR1 SGHDT, CDR2 YYEEEE. The CDR3 sequence is 15 residues long. This CDR3 reads CASSWGQGRWNEQFF.

V is TRBV19 and J is TRBJ1-5. Germline V gives CDR1 LNHDA, CDR2 SQIVND (reference sequence). This CDR3 comprises 16 residues. The CDR3 here is CASSRWQLYSNQPQHF. Full variable domain (outside the CDR3, taken from reference TRBV19 and TRBJ1-5): DGGITQSPKYLFRKEGQNVTLSCEQNLNHDAMYWYRQDPGQGLRLIYYSQIVNDFQKGDIAEGYSVSREKKESFPLTVTSAQKNPTAFYLCASSRWQLYSNQPQHFGDGTRLSIL.

V gene TRBV28 combines with J gene TRBJ2-7; TCRdb gives TRBD1 as the D gene, but with no DNA this cannot be confirmed. Germline CDR1 reads MDHEN; CDR2 reads SYDVKM. CDR3 length: 14 residues. CDR3 sequence: CASSFFGTVYEQYF.

The chain recombines TRBV4-1 with TRBJ1-5; TCRdb names TRBD1, which stays unverified in the absence of DNA. This CDR3 spans 15 amino acids. Germline CDR1 and CDR2: MGHRA and YSYEKL. The chain's CDR3 is CASSGTVDSNQPQHF.

V is TRBV5-4 and J is TRBJ2-7; the D call of TRBD1 rests on TCRdb alone, since no DNA is present to check it. CDR1 SGHNT and CDR2 YYREEE come from the germline V gene (reference sequence). CDR3 length: 14 residues. CDR3 in amino acids: CASSFWTAANEQYF. The whole variable domain, filled in from reference TRBV5-4 and TRBJ2-7, reads ETGVTQSPTHLIKTRGQQVTLRCSSQSGHNTVSWYQQALGQGPQFIFQYYREEENGRGNFPPRFSGLQFPNYSSELNVNALELDDSALYLCASSFWTAANEQYFGPGTRLTVT.

V and J are TRBV4-1 and TRBJ2-1; TCRdb's assignment of TRBD2 cannot be checked, as there is no DNA. Germline CDR1 reads MGHRA; CDR2 reads YSYEKL. This CDR3 is 18 amino acids long. The CDR3 sequence: CASSQGPPSLAAYNEQFF.

The chain has TRBV9 and TRBJ2-7; TCRdb lists TRBD1, though no DNA is available to test this call. The germline V gene has CDR1 SGDLS and CDR2 YYNGEE. The length of the CDR3 is 15 residues. The CDR3 spells CASSVTWGGQYEQYF.

This chain links TRBV3-1 with TRBJ2-7; checking the TCRdb D call of TRBD1 is not possible without DNA. The CDR3 is made up of 16 amino acids. Germline loops: CDR1 LGHDT, CDR2 YNNKEL (reference sequence). CDR3 in amino acids: CASSQVGGRGPYEQYF.

The rearrangement links TRBV19 to TRBJ2-7; the TRBD2 assignment by TCRdb is unverifiable without DNA. CDR1 and CDR2 (germline): LNHDA, SQIVND (reference sequence). The CDR3 is 13 residues long. This CDR3 reads CASEDPVAYEQYF.

The rearrangement uses TRBV12-3 or TRBV12-4 and TRBJ2-7; TCRdb's assignment of TRBD1 cannot be checked, as there is no DNA. CDR3 length: 15 amino acids. The CDR3 sequence: CASSATGTGSYEQYF.

The chain couples TRBV7-8 to TRBJ2-2. The germline V gene has CDR1 SGHVS and CDR2 FQNEAQ. The CDR3 is made up of 12 amino acids. CDR3 amino acids: CASSLATGELFF.

CDR3 sequence reads: CASTSFAKLGEPQHF. This chain joins TRBV27 and TRBJ1-5. This CDR3 comprises 15 residues. Germline V gene lookup returns CDR1 MNHEY and CDR2 SMNVEV (reference sequence).

The rearrangement links TRBV28 to TRBJ2-7. Germline values: CDR1 MDHEN, CDR2 SYDVKM. This CDR3 comprises 13 residues. This chain's CDR3 is CASSLLADYEQYF.

The J gene is TRBJ2-7, the V gene TRBV7-9; the TCRdb call, TRBD1, lacks DNA for checking. The CDR3 length is 13 residues. Germline V gene sequence: CDR1 SEHNR, CDR2 FQNEAQ (reference sequence). The CDR3: CASSSPGTYEQYF.

J is TRBJ2-7 and V is TRBV7-9. This CDR3 is 12 amino acids long. Germline values: CDR1 SEHNR, CDR2 FQNEAQ (reference sequence). CDR3 protein: CASSFSSYEQYF.